These 23 T cell receptor beta chains share one sample of origin, sequenced in a study of shared clonotypes between healthy human individuals. TCRdb's table, derived via immunoSEQ multiplex PCR, lists solely in-frame clones and lacks some. The sample holds 2,500,000 or so clones, around 93% seen once. The sample taken for sequencing was naive CD4+ T cells from PBMCs. Subset given: CD45RA+ positively selected. The receptors were sampled from a man between 18 and 29 years old in good health. Some clones in this sample may be carry-over from other donors' samples.

The V gene is TRBV28, the J gene TRBJ1-5; 8 bases agree with TRBD1. Trimming at V came to 8 bases and at J to 6 bases, leaving 9 bases not matched to a gene. Per the germline V gene, CDR1 is MDHEN and CDR2 is SYDVKM. The CDR3 has 14 amino acids. In DNA, the CDR3 is TGTGCCAGCGGAAAGGACAGGGACTCTCAGCCCCAGCATTTT. Protein: CASGKDRDSQPQHF.

This chain links TRBV4-3 with TRBJ1-2; D possibly corresponds to TRBD1 (6 bases). The CDR3 covers 15 residues. The germline V and J ends were trimmed by 3 bases and 2 bases, with 13 bases remaining between them. The germline CDR1 and CDR2 sequences are LGHNA and YSLEER. The CDR3 is CASSQGRTENYGYTF. The CDR3 DNA is TGCGCCAGCAGCCAGGGTAGGACAGAGAACTATGGCTACACCTTC.

This clone was detected once. The chain carries TRBV6-6 and TRBJ2-1; D not certain. The CDR3 runs 15 residues. CDR1 MNHNY and CDR2 SVGAGI come from the germline V gene (reference sequence). V dropped 3 bases and J dropped 0 bases, with 9 bases sitting between them. The CDR3 DNA sequence: TGTGCCAGCAGTTATTGGCAGAGCTCCTACAATGAGCAGTTCTTC. Translation: CASSYWQSSYNEQFF.

This chain uses TRBV14 with TRBJ2-7, with 7 positions matching TRBD1. The CDR3 loop spans 15 amino acids. Germline CDR1 reads SGHDN; CDR2 reads FVKESK. Trimming cost V 1 base and J 6 bases; bases outside gene matches: 9. The DNA of the CDR3 is TGTGCCAGCAGCCAAGTTCAACAGGGGCTCGGCGAGCAGTACTTC. Translated, it gives CASSQVQQGLGEQYF.

As regards this clone: The sample contains more than one DNA sequence encoding this CDR3. The chain couples TRBV6-5 to TRBJ1-1; D uncertain. Germline CDR1 MNHEY, CDR2 SVGAGI. V lost 3 bases, J lost 1 base, and 6 bases lay in between. The CDR3 contains 13 residues. Here the CDR3 DNA reads TGTGCCAGCAGTTATCTCCAGAACACTGAAGCTTTCTTT. It yields the protein CASSYLQNTEAFF.

The chain employs TRBV30 and TRBJ1-6; weak D call: TRBD1 (6 bases). The CDR3 totals 14 residues. The germline V and J ends were trimmed by 6 bases and 4 bases, with 13 bases remaining between them. In germline, CDR1 is GTSNPN, CDR2 SVGIG (reference sequence). This CDR3 reads CACLSGQYNSPLHF. CDR3 DNA sequence: TGTGCCTGTTTATCGGGACAATATAATTCACCCCTCCACTTT.

This chain uses TRBV19 with TRBJ1-1; a weak D match, TRBD1 (5 bases). Per germline, CDR1 LNHDA and CDR2 SQIVND (reference sequence). This CDR3 is 15 amino acids long. Trimming removed 6 bases at V and 1 base at J, with 15 bases between. The CDR3 reads CASRYQGPSNTEAFF. The CDR3 DNA follows: TGTGCCAGTAGATACCAGGGACCATCGAACACTGAAGCTTTCTTT.

V gene TRBV25-1 combines with J gene TRBJ2-1, with 8 bases fitting TRBD1. The CDR3 runs 15 residues. CDR1 and CDR2 from the germline V gene are MGHDK and SYGVNS. Trimming cost V 4 bases and J 2 bases; bases outside gene matches: 4. CDR3 in amino acids: CASSAQGGPYNEQFF. The DNA for the CDR3 is TGTGCCAGCAGTGCACAGGGGGGACCCTACAATGAGCAGTTCTTC. Variable domain in full (rest from reference TRBV25-1 and TRBJ2-1): EADIYQTPRYLVIGTGKKITLECSQTMGHDKMYWYQQDPGMELHLIHYSYGVNSTEKGDLSSESTVSRIRTEHFPLTLESARPSHTSQYLCASSAQGGPYNEQFFGPGTRLTVL.

The chain links TRBV5-1 to TRBJ2-6; D uncertain. Germline V gene sequence: CDR1 SGHRS, CDR2 YFSETQ. V was trimmed by 4 bases and J by 4 bases, leaving 12 bases between them. The CDR3 covers 15 residues. CDR3 DNA sequence: TGCGCCAGCAGCATCCCGGTTGAGGGGGCCAACGTCCTGACTTTC. Its protein is CASSIPVEGANVLTF.

The genes are TRBV27 and TRBJ1-2; no reliable D call. Between the trimmed V and J ends, which lost 3 bases and 7 bases, there was a span of 12 bases. Germline V gene sequence: CDR1 MNHEY, CDR2 SMNVEV (reference sequence). This CDR3 comprises 13 residues. This CDR3 reads CASSFYRGGGYTF. CDR3 coding DNA: TGTGCCAGCAGTTTCTACCGGGGTGGTGGCTACACCTTC.

For the CDR3, the DNA is TGCGCCAGCAGCCCAGGACTAGCGGGAGTAGACACCGGGGAGCTGTTTTTT. Amino acid sequence: CASSPGLAGVDTGELFF. The chain has TRBV5-1 and TRBJ2-2; 13 positions match TRBD2. The trim removed 4 bases at V and 3 bases at J, leaving 6 bases unmatched. The CDR3 totals 17 residues. Germline CDR1 and CDR2: SGHRS and YFSETQ.

About this clone: Other DNA sequences in the same sample also yield this CDR3. The J gene is TRBJ2-2, the V gene TRBV7-3, with 9 bases matching TRBD1. Germline V lookup: CDR1 SGHTA, CDR2 FQGTGA. The CDR3 totals 16 residues. J lost 1 base, V lost 2 bases, and 2 bases had no gene match. CDR3 DNA sequence: TGTGCCAGCAGCTTAGTGGGACAGGGGAACACCGGGGAGCTGTTTTTT. This gives the protein CASSLVGQGNTGELFF.

This chain connects TRBV29-1 to TRBJ2-7, with 14 bases identical to TRBD2. Trimming took 4 bases from V and 7 from J; bases not matched to a gene: 6. The V gene's germline CDR1 is SQVTM and CDR2 ANQGSEA. The CDR3 length is 14 residues. In DNA form, the CDR3 reads TGCAGCGTTGGACTAGCGGGAGGGCCTCAGGAGCAGTACTTC. Its protein product is CSVGLAGGPQEQYF.

The chain has TRBV7-7 and TRBJ2-7; TRBD1 matches at 11 bases. V lost 6 bases, J lost 3 bases, and 1 base stayed unmatched. The CDR3 has 13 amino acids. Germline CDR1 and CDR2: SSHAT and FNYEAQ (reference sequence). CDR3 sequence (DNA): TGTGCCAGCAGGGACAGGGGGCTCTACGAGCAGTACTTC. It is translated as CASRDRGLYEQYF.

J is TRBJ2-7 and V is TRBV19, with TRBD1 as a possible D gene (5 bases). V dropped 5 bases and J dropped 4 bases, with 15 bases sitting between them. The CDR3 length is 14 residues. Germline-derived CDR1 and CDR2 are LNHDA and SQIVND (reference sequence). The CDR3 here is CASSATPQVYEQYF. The CDR3 DNA follows: TGTGCCAGTAGTGCGACTCCACAGGTATACGAGCAGTACTTC.

This sequence joins TRBV7-2 and TRBJ2-7; D is unclear. Germline loops: CDR1 SGHTA, CDR2 FQGNSA. The CDR3 spans 15 residues. V dropped 0 bases and J dropped 3 bases, with 12 bases sitting between them. The CDR3 DNA reads TGTGCCAGCAGCTTAGCCTTCGGGCACGACTACGAGCAGTACTTC. This translates into CASSLAFGHDYEQYF.

This chain links TRBV7-9 with TRBJ2-6; D is ambiguous. V was clipped by 2 bases and J by 0 bases, with 5 bases between them. The CDR3 is 15 residues long. The V gene's germline CDR1 is SEHNR and CDR2 FQNEAQ (reference sequence). CDR3 in amino acids: CASSLPNSGANVLTF. The CDR3 DNA reads as TGTGCCAGCAGCTTACCTAACTCTGGGGCCAACGTCCTGACTTTC. The whole variable domain, remainder taken from reference TRBV7-9 and TRBJ2-6, is DTGVSQNPRHKITKRGQNVTFRCDPISEHNRLYWYRQTLGQGPEFLTYFQNEAQLEKSRLLSDRFSAERPKGSFSTLEIQRTEQGDSAMYLCASSLPNSGANVLTFGAGSRLTVL.

The V gene is TRBV4-2, the J gene TRBJ1-2; D gene uncertain. V lost 1 base and J 10 bases, leaving 19 bases between the germline ends. In germline, CDR1 is LGHNA, CDR2 YNFKEQ. This CDR3 region has 15 residues. The CDR3 sequence is CASSQGAEGRGVYTF. CDR3 coding DNA: TGTGCCAGCAGCCAAGGGGCTGAAGGCAGAGGAGTCTACACCTTC.

The chain has TRBV11-3 and TRBJ2-7; D unresolved. The germline gives CDR1 SGHNT, CDR2 YENEEA. V shed 1 base and J shed 0 bases, with 7 bases lying between them. This CDR3 region has 14 residues. CDR3 residues: CASSLGVNSYEQYF. CDR3 nucleotides: TGTGCCAGCAGCTTAGGTGTTAACTCCTACGAGCAGTACTTC.

The sample holds one count of this clone. This chain links TRBV7-2 with TRBJ2-1; D possibly matches TRBD1 or TRBD2 (6 bases each). CDR3 length: 14 amino acids. Per germline, CDR1 SGHTA and CDR2 FQGNSA. Trimming cost V 5 bases and J 5 bases, with 13 bases left between them. The CDR3 spells CASSPGAENNEQFF. The DNA of the CDR3 is TGTGCCAGCAGCCCGGGGGCCGAAAACAATGAGCAGTTCTTC.

The chain has TRBV5-1 and TRBJ1-1; D is uncertain. Trimming removed 4 bases from V and 0 bases from J, with 10 bases in between. Per the germline V gene, CDR1 is SGHRS and CDR2 is YFSETQ. The CDR3 totals 14 residues. CDR3 region: CASSATEVNTEAFF. DNA of the CDR3: TGCGCCAGCAGCGCGACTGAGGTGAACACTGAAGCTTTCTTT.

This chain uses TRBV7-9 with TRBJ1-6; 7 bases align to TRBD1. Per germline, CDR1 SEHNR and CDR2 FQNEAQ (reference sequence). The J segment lost 7 bases and the V segment lost 5 bases, leaving 8 bases of the junction unmatched. The CDR3 is 15 residues long. DNA of the CDR3: TGTGCCAGCAGCCCGCGACAGGGACTGAATTCACCCCTCCACTTT. Its translation is CASSPRQGLNSPLHF.

This clone was observed a single time. J is TRBJ1-2 and V is TRBV28; 9 nucleotides match TRBD1. CDR1 and CDR2 from the germline V gene are MDHEN and SYDVKM. V lost 7 bases to trimming and J lost 4 bases; unmatched junction nucleotides: 4. The CDR3 extends over 13 amino acids. CDR3 amino acids: CASNRGPGYGYTF. The CDR3 DNA is TGTGCCAGCAACAGGGGGCCAGGCTATGGCTACACCTTC.